This T cell receptor beta chain was captured in a study of CD8 T cells in ankylosing spondylitis (dated by TCRdb to between 2016 and 2019). General notes on the study: To find TCR variants linked to disease, the study profiled T cell receptor beta repertoires in ankylosing spondylitis patients and healthy donors. Peripheral blood samples were taken, and synovial fluid was additionally collected from ankylosing spondylitis patients. The full study cohort comprised 25 ankylosing spondylitis patients and roughly 110 healthy donors. Overall results and qualifications from the work: A TCR beta motif made up of eight highly homologous amino acid variants appeared to be characteristic of blood from ankylosing spondylitis patients. The disease-linked clones were reported as significantly enriched in matched synovial fluid samples from ankylosing spondylitis patients. The disease-linked clones had a CD8+ phenotype and were found at relatively low frequencies in peripheral blood. Some motif variants were previously reported in synovial fluid and blood of reactive arthritis patients, suggesting common disease-initiation mechanisms.

This clonotype has just a few counts. The clone's antigen remains unknown. The record has no base qualities; no much larger clone is one base away. From the cysteine through the phenylalanine, the CDR3 covers 14 amino acids. Only the CDR3 region is kept as DNA, spanning 42 bases read in frame from base 1. The V and J ends are trimmed by 2 bases and 7 bases, leaving 11 bases between them. Reading the germline V gene gives CDR1 MGHDK and CDR2 SYGVNS. The sequencer was an Illumina MiSeq. Quantitative 5'-RACE with molecular barcodes was the method used to prepare the TCR beta libraries. The authors' analysis ran thus. A new computational method based on a probabilistic model of VDJ rearrangement was used to identify disease-linked TCR variants. Through fastp at Q25 and MiXCR, TCRdb rebuilt clones from the public reads, retaining in-frame beta chains. CDR3 protein duplicates are merged, each entry listing the most common genes and DNA. TCRdb, not the original authors, processed these V and J calls. Recorded for this sample are 35,000 to 40,000 distinct CDR3 sequences; 15% to 20% of them occurred a single time. The ten largest clonotypes hold approximately 43% of the sample.

The clonotype originates from a male donor with ankylosing spondylitis or in good health (not recorded which). This sequence uses TRBV25-1 and TRBJ1-4, with the D gene not confidently named. The sequenced sample was blood. The DNA is TGTGCCAGCAGTGAAAGAATGGATTCTGAAAAACTGTTTTTT. Translation gives CASSERMDSEKLFF.